One and the same sample provided the 18 T cell receptor beta chains below, sequenced in a study of shared clonotypes between healthy human individuals. Generated by immunoSEQ multiplex PCR, the TCRdb table keeps only in-frame clones and is missing some. Among 2 million to 3 million clones listed, 93% were seen once. The sequencing input was naive CD4+ T cells from PBMCs. Described subset: CD45RA+ positively selected. The receptor set was obtained from a man between 18 and 35 years old in good health. Some clones in this sample may be carry-over from other donors' samples.

This sequence joins TRBV2 and TRBJ2-7; 7 bases agree with TRBD2. Germline V gene lookup returns CDR1 SNHLY and CDR2 FYNNEI. V was pared by 7 bases and J by 3 bases, with 9 bases of the junction left unmatched. The CDR3 sequence is 14 residues long. CDR3 nucleotide sequence: TGTGCCAGCACTTTAGCGGGCCCGGGCTACGAGCAGTACTTC. Its translation: CASTLAGPGYEQYF.

V and J are TRBV29-1 and TRBJ1-1, with D possibly TRBD1 on 6 matching bases. The CDR3 is 14 amino acids. The germline CDR1 and CDR2 sequences are SQVTM and ANQGSEA. V shed 8 bases and J shed 5 bases, with 21 bases lying between them. The CDR3 is CSTGWGRGGTEAFF. In DNA form, the CDR3 reads TGCAGCACAGGGTGGGGGCGAGGGGGAACTGAAGCTTTCTTT.

The CDR3 spells CASSLEASGSSFEQFF. Written as DNA, the CDR3 is TGCGCCAGCAGCTTGGAGGCTAGCGGGAGTAGTTTTGAGCAGTTCTTC. The rearrangement uses TRBV5-1 and TRBJ2-1, with 10 bases fitting TRBD2. Germline CDR1 is SGHRS and CDR2 is YFSETQ. Trimming at V came to 0 bases and at J to 9 bases, leaving 9 bases not matched to a gene. This CDR3 is 16 amino acids long.

Concerning this clone: One end of the junction is discordant with germline, which a read error may explain. V usage is TRBV5-1 and J usage is TRBJ2-1, with D possibly TRBD1 on 5 matching bases. Per germline, CDR1 SGHRS and CDR2 YFSETQ. The length of the CDR3 is 16 residues. The CDR3 coding sequence is TGCACCAGCAGCTTCCTCCGGGCAGGGAATTACAATGAGCAGTTCTTC. It yields the protein CTSSFLRAGNYNEQFF.

About this clone: The sample holds other DNA sequences that translate to the same CDR3. CDR3 sequence reads: CASSLGGGNEQFF. The CDR3 coding sequence is TGTGCCAGCAGCTTAGGTGGCGGCAATGAGCAGTTCTTC. V and J are TRBV11-3 and TRBJ2-1, with unresolved D. The CDR3 has 13 amino acids. The germline V gene encodes CDR1 SGHNT and CDR2 YENEEA. Trimming removed 1 base from V and 6 bases from J, with 7 bases in between.

On this clone: This sample also contains other DNA sequences that code for the same CDR3. This chain links TRBV30 with TRBJ2-7; D is uncertain. This CDR3 comprises 12 residues. V dropped 1 base and J dropped 4 bases, with 8 bases sitting between them. Germline V lookup: CDR1 GTSNPN, CDR2 SVGIG (reference sequence). The CDR3 sequence is CAWSAGRYEQYF. CDR3 nucleotides: TGTGCCTGGAGTGCCGGCAGATACGAGCAGTACTTC.

Here the CDR3 DNA reads TGTGCCAGCACTGGGGGCGCGGGAGGTCCGGGGTATACGCAGTATTTT. Its translation: CASTGGAGGPGYTQYF. The chain has TRBV2 and TRBJ2-3; 8 nucleotides line up with TRBD2. Germline assignment: CDR1 SNHLY and CDR2 FYNNEI. V shed 7 bases and J 7 bases; nucleotides not matched to a gene: 16. The CDR3 is 16 amino acids.

This chain joins TRBV28 and TRBJ1-5; the D gene is possibly TRBD1 (5 bases). The CDR3 runs 14 residues. Trimming cost V 6 bases and J 4 bases, with 13 bases left between them. Germline CDR1 and CDR2: MDHEN and SYDVKM. CDR3 nucleotides: TGTGCCAGCAGCACCCACGGGGGGAATCAGCCCCAGCATTTT. The encoded protein is CASSTHGGNQPQHF.

In its sample, this clone was seen once. The gene calls are TRBV6-5 and TRBJ1-1; D unclear. Germline V lookup: CDR1 MNHEY, CDR2 SVGAGI. The CDR3 sequence is 15 residues long. V lost 0 bases and J lost 0, with 8 bases in between. The CDR3 DNA reads as TGTGCCAGCAGTTACTCACCAGTTCTGAACACTGAAGCTTTCTTT. Translating gives CASSYSPVLNTEAFF.

The V call is TRBV6-5, the J call TRBJ2-7; D possibly corresponds to TRBD1 (5 bases). Germline V lookup: CDR1 MNHEY, CDR2 SVGAGI. The CDR3 covers 15 residues. V shed 5 bases and J shed 2 bases, with 16 bases lying between them. The CDR3 DNA is TGTGCCAGCAGTCGTTACACAGACAGCGCCTACGAGCAGTACTTC. Protein sequence: CASSRYTDSAYEQYF.

The V gene is TRBV7-7, the J gene TRBJ2-5; perhaps D is TRBD1 or TRBD2 (5 bases each). The J call may be in error: the DNA end matches TRBJ2-7 better. The CDR3 is made up of 16 amino acids. The germline V gene encodes CDR1 SSHAT and CDR2 FNYEAQ (reference sequence). The CDR3 bases are TGTGCCAGCAGCCCGGCGGTCCCGGGGCAGTCCTACGAGCAGTACTTC. It translates to CASSPAVPGQSYEQYF.

This clone has just a few counts. This chain links TRBV6-5 with TRBJ1-2; D may be TRBD1 (5 bases). The V and J ends lost 10 bases and 8 bases respectively, with 14 bases between them. The V gene's germline CDR1 is MNHEY and CDR2 SVGAGI. This CDR3 spans 11 amino acids. The CDR3 bases are TGTGCCACCGAATGGGACTTGGGCTACACCTTC. Amino acid sequence: CATEWDLGYTF.

The CDR3 spells CASRSARGQPQHF. The DNA for the CDR3 is TGTGCCAGCAGGTCAGCCCGGGGGCAGCCCCAGCATTTT. The rearrangement uses TRBV2 and TRBJ1-5; tentative D call: TRBD1 (5 bases). Germline-derived CDR1 and CDR2 are SNHLY and FYNNEI. The V and J ends lost 6 bases and 7 bases respectively, with 13 bases between them. The length of the CDR3 is 13 residues.

The genes are TRBV28 and TRBJ2-5; 13 nucleotides agree with TRBD2. The CDR3 has 16 amino acids. Germline V gene data show CDR1 as MDHEN and CDR2 as SYDVKM. With 5 bases clipped from V and 5 bases from J, the junction kept 8 bases outside the gene matches. The CDR3 loop reads CASSPGLAGAWETQYF. CDR3 bases: TGTGCCAGCAGTCCAGGACTAGCGGGAGCTTGGGAGACCCAGTACTTC.

V usage is TRBV6-1 and J usage is TRBJ2-7; D is uncertain. V shed 7 bases and J shed 3 bases, with 7 bases lying between them. CDR3 size: 11 residues. CDR1 is MNHNS and CDR2 is SASEGT in the germline V gene. Written as DNA, the CDR3 is TGTGCCAGCATAAGTTTCTACGAGCAGTACTTC. It is translated as CASISFYEQYF.

The chain links TRBV7-9 to TRBJ2-3; the match to TRBD2 covers 9 bases. The CDR3 has 15 residues. Per the germline V gene, CDR1 is SEHNR and CDR2 is FQNEAQ (reference sequence). V shed 4 bases, J shed 6 bases, and the junction held 8 bases outside the gene matches. The DNA for the CDR3 is TGTGCCAGCAGCTCGACTAGCGGAGCGGGGGATACGCAGTATTTT. Encoded protein: CASSSTSGAGDTQYF.

V usage is TRBV28 and J usage is TRBJ2-6; the match to TRBD1 covers 10 bases. V lost 6 bases to trimming and J lost 1 base; unmatched junction nucleotides: 18. The CDR3 totals 21 residues. Looked up from germline, CDR1 is MDHEN and CDR2 is SYDVKM. CDR3 in amino acids: CASSPVFGDRGGYSGANVLTF. In DNA form, the CDR3 reads TGTGCCAGCAGCCCCGTGTTTGGGGACAGGGGAGGATATTCTGGGGCCAACGTCCTGACTTTC.

V and J are TRBV19 and TRBJ2-7, with 12 nucleotides matching TRBD1. Germline CDR1 LNHDA, CDR2 SQIVND (reference sequence). Trimming at V came to 9 bases and at J to 4 bases, leaving 4 bases not matched to a gene. CDR3 length equals 13 residues. CDR3 DNA sequence: TGTGCCAGCGGGGACAGGGGGCGGTACGAGCAGTACTTC. It translates to CASGDRGRYEQYF.